This T cell receptor beta chain was profiled in a study of glioma-infiltrating T cells after dendritic cell vaccination. As for the study in general: Glioblastoma patients came from Phase I and II dendritic cell vaccination trials. Patients received autologous tumor lysate-pulsed dendritic cell vaccination between about 2003 and 2013. Overall study results and limits: Patients with more pretreatment TILs had longer time to progression and survival.

This CDR3 is built from 14 residues. Germline trimming cut 10 bases from V and 7 bases from J; bases unmatched to any gene: 11. Germline values: CDR1 MNHEY, CDR2 SVGAGI. On this clone itself: Its target is not known.

The assay was immunoSEQ multiplex PCR, and TCRdb's table has in-frame clones only and misses some. The sample lists fewer than 85,000 clones; almost 85% were seen once. Only patients with spare fresh-frozen tumor and over two years of follow-up were included. This TCR was sampled from a human donor with glioblastoma. This chain links TRBV6-5 with TRBJ2-7, with 12 positions matching TRBD1. Source: blood, taken before dendritic cell vaccination. CDR3 loop: CATYPGQGAWEQYV. CDR3 coding DNA: TGTGCCACCTATCCGGGACAGGGGGCGTGGGAGCAGTACGTC.